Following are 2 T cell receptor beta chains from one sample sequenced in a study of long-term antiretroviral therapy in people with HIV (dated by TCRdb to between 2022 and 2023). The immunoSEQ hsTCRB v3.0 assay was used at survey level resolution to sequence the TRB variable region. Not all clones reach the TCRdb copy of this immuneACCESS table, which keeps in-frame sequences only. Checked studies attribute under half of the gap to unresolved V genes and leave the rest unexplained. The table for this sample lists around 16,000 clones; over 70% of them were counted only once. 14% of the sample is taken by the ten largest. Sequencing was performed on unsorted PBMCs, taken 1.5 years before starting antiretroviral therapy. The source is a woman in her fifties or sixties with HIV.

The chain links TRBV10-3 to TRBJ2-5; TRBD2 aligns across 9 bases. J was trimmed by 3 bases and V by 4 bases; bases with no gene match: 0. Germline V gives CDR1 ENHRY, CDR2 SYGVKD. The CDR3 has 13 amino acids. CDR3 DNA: TGTGCCATCAGTGGGACTAGCGAAGAGACCCAGTACTTC. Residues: CAISGTSEETQYF.

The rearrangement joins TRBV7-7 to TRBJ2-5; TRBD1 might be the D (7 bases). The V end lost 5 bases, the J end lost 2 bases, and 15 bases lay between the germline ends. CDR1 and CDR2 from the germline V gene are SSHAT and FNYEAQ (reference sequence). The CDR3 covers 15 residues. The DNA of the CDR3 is TGTGCCAGCAGCCTCAGGGGGGCACTTCAAGAGACCCAGTACTTC. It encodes CASSLRGALQETQYF.